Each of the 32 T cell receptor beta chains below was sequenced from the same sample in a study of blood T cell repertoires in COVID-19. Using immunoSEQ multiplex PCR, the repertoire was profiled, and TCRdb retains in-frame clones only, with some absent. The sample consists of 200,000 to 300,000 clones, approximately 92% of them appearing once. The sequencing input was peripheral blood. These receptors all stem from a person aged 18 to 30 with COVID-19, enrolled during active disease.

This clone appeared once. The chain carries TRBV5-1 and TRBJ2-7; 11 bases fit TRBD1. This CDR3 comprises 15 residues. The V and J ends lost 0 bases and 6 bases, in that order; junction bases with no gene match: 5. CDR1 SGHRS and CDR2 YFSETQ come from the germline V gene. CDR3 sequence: CASSLEGQGEGEQYF. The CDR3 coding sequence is TGCGCCAGCAGCTTGGAGGGACAGGGGGAAGGCGAGCAGTACTTC.

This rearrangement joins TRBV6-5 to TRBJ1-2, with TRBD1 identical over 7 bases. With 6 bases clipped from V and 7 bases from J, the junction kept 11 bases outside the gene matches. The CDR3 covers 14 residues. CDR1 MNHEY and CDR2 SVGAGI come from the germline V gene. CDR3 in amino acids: CASSRKTGEGGYTF. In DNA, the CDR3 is TGTGCCAGCAGCCGCAAAACAGGGGAAGGTGGCTACACCTTC.

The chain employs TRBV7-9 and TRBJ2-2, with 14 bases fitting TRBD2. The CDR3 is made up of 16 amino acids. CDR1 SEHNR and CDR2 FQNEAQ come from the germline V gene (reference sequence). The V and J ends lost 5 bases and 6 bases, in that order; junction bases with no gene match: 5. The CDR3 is CASSKGLAGDAGELFF. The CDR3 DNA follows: TGTGCCAGCAGCAAGGGACTAGCGGGAGACGCCGGGGAGCTGTTTTTT.

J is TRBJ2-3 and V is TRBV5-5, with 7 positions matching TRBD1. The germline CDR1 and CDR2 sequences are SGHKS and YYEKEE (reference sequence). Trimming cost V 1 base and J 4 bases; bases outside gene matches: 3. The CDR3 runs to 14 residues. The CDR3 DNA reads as TGTGCCAGCAGCTTGAGGCAGGGGGCAGATACGCAGTATTTT. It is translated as CASSLRQGADTQYF. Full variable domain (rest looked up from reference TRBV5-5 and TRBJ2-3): DAGVTQSPTHLIKTRGQQVTLRCSPISGHKSVSWYQQVLGQGPQFIFQYYEKEERGRGNFPDRFSARQFPNYSSELNVNALLLGDSALYLCASSLRQGADTQYFGPGTRLTVL.

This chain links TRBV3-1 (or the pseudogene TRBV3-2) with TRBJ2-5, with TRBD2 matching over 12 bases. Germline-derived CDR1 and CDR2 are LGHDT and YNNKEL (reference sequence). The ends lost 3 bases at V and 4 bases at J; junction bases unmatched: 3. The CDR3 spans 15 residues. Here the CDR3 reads CASSQTSGSTETQYF. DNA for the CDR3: TGTGCCAGCAGCCAGACTAGCGGGAGCACAGAGACCCAGTACTTC.

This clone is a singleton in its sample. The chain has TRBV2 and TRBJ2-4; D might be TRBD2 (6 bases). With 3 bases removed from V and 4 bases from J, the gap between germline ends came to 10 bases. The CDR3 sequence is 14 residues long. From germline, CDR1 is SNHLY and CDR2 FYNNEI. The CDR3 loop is CASSDRDSKNIQYF. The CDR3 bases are TGTGCCAGCAGTGACCGGGACTCTAAAAACATTCAGTACTTC. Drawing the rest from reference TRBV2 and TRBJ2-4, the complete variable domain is EPEVTQTPSHQVTQMGQEVILRCVPISNHLYFYWYRQILGQKVEFLVSFYNNEISEKSEIFDDQFSVERPDGSNFTLKIRSTKLEDSAMYFCASSDRDSKNIQYFGAGTRLSVL.

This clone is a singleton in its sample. The CDR3 loop reads CASSPLQVMNTEAFF. Written as DNA, the CDR3 is TGTGCCAGCAGCCCCCTTCAGGTCATGAACACTGAAGCTTTCTTT. The V call is TRBV7-6, the J call TRBJ1-1; D gene ambiguous. Germline CDR1 reads SGHVS; CDR2 reads FNYEAQ. The CDR3 runs to 15 residues. Trimming cost V 5 bases and J 0 bases, with 13 bases left between them.

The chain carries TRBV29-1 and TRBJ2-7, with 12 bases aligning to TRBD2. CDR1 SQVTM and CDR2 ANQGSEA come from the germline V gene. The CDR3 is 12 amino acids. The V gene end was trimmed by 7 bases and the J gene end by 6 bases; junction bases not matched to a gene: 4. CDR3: CSATGLAGEQYF. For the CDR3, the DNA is TGCAGCGCCACGGGACTAGCGGGCGAGCAGTACTTC.

CDR3: CASRYSTGGYTF. In nucleotides, the CDR3 is TGTGCCAGCAGATACTCGACGGGGGGCTACACCTTC. The genes are TRBV25-1 and TRBJ1-2; no firm D call. This CDR3 has 12 amino acids. The V end was cut by 6 bases, the J end by 8 bases, with 13 bases between. The germline V gene has CDR1 MGHDK and CDR2 SYGVNS.

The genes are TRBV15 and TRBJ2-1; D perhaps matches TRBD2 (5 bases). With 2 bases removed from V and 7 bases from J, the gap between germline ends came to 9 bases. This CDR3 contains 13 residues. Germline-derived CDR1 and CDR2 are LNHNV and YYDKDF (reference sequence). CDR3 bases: TGTGCCACCAGCAGAAATCGAGGGAATGAGCAGTTCTTC. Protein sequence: CATSRNRGNEQFF. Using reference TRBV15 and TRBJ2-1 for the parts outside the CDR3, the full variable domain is DAMVIQNPRYQVTQFGKPVTLSCSQTLNHNVMYWYQQKSSQAPKLLFHYYDKDFNNEADTPDNFQSRRPNTSFCFLDIRSPGLGDTAMYLCATSRNRGNEQFFGPGTRLTVL.

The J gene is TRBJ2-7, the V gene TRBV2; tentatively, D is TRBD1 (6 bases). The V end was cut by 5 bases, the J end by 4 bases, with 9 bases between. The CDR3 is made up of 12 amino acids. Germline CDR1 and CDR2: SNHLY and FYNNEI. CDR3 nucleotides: TGTGCCAGCAGTATACAGGGATACGAGCAGTACTTC. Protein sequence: CASSIQGYEQYF. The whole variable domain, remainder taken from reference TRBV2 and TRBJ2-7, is EPEVTQTPSHQVTQMGQEVILRCVPISNHLYFYWYRQILGQKVEFLVSFYNNEISEKSEIFDDQFSVERPDGSNFTLKIRSTKLEDSAMYFCASSIQGYEQYFGPGTRLTVT.

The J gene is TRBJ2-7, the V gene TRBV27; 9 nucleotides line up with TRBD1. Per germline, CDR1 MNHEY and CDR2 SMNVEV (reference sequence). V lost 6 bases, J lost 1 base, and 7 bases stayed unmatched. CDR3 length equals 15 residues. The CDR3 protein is CASSAPGQGSYEQYF. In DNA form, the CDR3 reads TGTGCCAGCAGCGCCCCGGGACAGGGTTCCTACGAGCAGTACTTC.

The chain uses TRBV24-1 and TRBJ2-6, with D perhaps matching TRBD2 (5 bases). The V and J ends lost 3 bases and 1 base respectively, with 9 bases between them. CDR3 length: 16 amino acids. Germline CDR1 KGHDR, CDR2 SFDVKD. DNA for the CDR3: TGTGCCACCAGTGATCCCGGAGGATCTGGGGCCAACGTCCTGACTTTC. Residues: CATSDPGGSGANVLTF.

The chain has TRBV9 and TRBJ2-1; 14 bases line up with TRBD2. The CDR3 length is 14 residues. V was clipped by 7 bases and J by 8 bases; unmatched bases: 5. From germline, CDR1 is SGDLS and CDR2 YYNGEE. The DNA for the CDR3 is TGTGCCAGCCAAGGGACTAGCGGGAGTGATGAGCAGTTCTTC. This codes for CASQGTSGSDEQFF.

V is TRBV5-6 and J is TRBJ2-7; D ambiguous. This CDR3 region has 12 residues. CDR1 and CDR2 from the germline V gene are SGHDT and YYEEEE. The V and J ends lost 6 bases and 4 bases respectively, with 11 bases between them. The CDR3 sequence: CASTLRGYEQYF. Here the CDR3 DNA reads TGTGCCAGCACTCTCCGAGGTTACGAGCAGTACTTC.

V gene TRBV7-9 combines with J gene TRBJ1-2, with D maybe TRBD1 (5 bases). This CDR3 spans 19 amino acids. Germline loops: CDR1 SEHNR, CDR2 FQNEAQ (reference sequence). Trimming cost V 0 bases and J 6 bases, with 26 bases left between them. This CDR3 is CASSLALSAGRAVRDGYTF. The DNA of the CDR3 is TGTGCCAGCAGCTTAGCGCTATCGGCAGGGCGTGCCGTCCGGGATGGCTACACCTTC.

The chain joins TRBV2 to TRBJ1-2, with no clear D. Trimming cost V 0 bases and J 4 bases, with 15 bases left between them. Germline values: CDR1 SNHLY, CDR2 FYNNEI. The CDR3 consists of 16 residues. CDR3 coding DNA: TGTGCCAGCAGTGAAGCCGCACTCCACAGCCGCTATGGCTACACCTTC. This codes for CASSEAALHSRYGYTF.

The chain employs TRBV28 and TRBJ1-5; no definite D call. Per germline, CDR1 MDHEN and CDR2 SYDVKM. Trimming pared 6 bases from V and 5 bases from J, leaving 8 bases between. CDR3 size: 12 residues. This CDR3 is CASRSGHQPQHF. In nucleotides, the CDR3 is TGTGCCAGCAGGTCCGGTCATCAGCCCCAGCATTTT.

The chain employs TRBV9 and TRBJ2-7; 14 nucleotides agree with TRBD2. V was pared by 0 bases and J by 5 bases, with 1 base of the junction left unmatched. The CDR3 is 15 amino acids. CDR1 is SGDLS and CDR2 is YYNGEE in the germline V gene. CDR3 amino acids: CASSVGLAGGDEQYF. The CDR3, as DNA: TGTGCCAGCAGCGTAGGACTAGCGGGAGGGGACGAGCAGTACTTC.

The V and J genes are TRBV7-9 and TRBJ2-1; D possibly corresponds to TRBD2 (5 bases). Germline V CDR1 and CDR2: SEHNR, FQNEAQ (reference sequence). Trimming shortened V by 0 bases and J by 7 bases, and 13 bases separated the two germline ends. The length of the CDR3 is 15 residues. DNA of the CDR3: TGTGCCAGCAGCTTAGCCCTGGGAGAACGGAATGAGCAGTTCTTC. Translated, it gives CASSLALGERNEQFF.

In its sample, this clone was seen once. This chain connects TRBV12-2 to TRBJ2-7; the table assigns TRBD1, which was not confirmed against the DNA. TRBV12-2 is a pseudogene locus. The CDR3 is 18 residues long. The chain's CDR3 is CASRSRWGGTGSSYEQYF. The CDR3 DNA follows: TGTGCAAGTCGCTCCCGCTGGGGGGGGACAGGGAGCTCCTACGAGCAGTACTTC.

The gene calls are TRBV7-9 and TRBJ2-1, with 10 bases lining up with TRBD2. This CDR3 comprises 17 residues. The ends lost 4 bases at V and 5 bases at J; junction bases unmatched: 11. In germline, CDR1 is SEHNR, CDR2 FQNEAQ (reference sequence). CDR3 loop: CASSSLSGTSVHNEQFF. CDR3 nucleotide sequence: TGTGCCAGCAGCTCGCTCTCCGGGACTAGCGTCCACAATGAGCAGTTCTTC.

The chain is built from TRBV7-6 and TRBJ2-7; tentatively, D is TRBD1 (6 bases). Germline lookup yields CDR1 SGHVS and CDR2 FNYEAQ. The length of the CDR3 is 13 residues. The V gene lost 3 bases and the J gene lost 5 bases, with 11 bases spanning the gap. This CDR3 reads CASSLKYRDEQYF. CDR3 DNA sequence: TGTGCCAGCAGCTTGAAGTACAGGGACGAGCAGTACTTC.

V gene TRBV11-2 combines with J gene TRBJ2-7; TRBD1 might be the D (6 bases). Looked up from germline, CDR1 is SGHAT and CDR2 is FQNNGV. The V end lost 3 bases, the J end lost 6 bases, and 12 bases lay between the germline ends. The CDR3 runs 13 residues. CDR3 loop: CASSFPTGTEQYF. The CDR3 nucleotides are TGTGCCAGCAGCTTCCCTACAGGGACCGAGCAGTACTTC.

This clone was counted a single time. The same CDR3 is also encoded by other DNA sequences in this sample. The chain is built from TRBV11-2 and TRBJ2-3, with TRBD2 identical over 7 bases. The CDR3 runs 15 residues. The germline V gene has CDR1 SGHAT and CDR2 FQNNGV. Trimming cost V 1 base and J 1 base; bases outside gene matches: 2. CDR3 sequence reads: CASSLVGGGTDTQYF. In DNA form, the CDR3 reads TGTGCCAGCAGCTTAGTGGGGGGGGGCACAGATACGCAGTATTTT.

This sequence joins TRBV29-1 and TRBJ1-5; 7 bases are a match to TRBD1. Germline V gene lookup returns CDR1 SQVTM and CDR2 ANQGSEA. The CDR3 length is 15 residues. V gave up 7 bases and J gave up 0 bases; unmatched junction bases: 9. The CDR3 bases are TGCAGCGCCTACAGGGGAGCCTATAGCAATCAGCCCCAGCATTTT. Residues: CSAYRGAYSNQPQHF.

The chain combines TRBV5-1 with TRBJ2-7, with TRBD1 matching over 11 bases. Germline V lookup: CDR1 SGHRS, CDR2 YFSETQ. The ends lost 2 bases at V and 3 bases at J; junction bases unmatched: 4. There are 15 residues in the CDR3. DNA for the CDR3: TGCGCCAGCAGCTTTGGGGGGACAGGGGGCTACGAGCAGTACTTC. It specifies CASSFGGTGGYEQYF.

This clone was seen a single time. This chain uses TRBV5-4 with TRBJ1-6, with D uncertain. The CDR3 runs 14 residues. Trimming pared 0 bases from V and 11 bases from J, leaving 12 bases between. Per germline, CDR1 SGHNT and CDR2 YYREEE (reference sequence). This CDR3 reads CASSLEHQVPPLHF. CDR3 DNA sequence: TGTGCCAGCAGCTTGGAGCATCAGGTCCCACCCCTCCACTTT.

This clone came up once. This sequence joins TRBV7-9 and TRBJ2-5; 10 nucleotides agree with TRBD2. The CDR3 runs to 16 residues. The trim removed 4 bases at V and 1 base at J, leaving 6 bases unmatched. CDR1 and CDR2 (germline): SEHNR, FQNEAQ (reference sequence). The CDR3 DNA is TGTGCCAGCAGCTCCCGTCTAGCGGGAGTCCAAGAGACCCAGTACTTC. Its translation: CASSSRLAGVQETQYF.

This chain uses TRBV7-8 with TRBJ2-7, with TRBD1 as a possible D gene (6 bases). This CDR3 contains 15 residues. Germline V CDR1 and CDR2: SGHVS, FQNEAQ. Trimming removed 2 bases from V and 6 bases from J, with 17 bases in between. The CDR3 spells CASSLFPRGEGEQYF. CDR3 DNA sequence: TGTGCCAGCAGCTTATTCCCCAGGGGCGAGGGCGAGCAGTACTTC. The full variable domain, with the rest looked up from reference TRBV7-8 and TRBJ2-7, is GAGVSQSPRYKVAKRGQDVALRCDPISGHVSLFWYQQALGQGPEFLTYFQNEAQLDKSGLPSDRFFAERPEGSVSTLKIQRTQQEDSAVYLCASSLFPRGEGEQYFGPGTRLTVT.

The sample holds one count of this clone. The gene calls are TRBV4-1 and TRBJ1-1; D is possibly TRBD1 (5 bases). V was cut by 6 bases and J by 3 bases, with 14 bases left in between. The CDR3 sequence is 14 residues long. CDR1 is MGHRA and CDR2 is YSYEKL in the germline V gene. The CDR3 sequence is CASRQEDLYTEAFF. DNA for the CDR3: TGCGCCAGCAGACAGGAAGACCTTTACACTGAAGCTTTCTTT.

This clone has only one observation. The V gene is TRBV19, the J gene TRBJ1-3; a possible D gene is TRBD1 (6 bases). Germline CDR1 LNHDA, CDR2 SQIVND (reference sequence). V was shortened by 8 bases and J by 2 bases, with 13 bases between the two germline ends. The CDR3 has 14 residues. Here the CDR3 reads CASGPRGAGNTIYF. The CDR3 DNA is TGTGCCAGTGGGCCCAGGGGCGCTGGAAACACCATATATTTT.